Sequencing of this T cell receptor (beta chain) was carried out in a study of T cell responses to AZD1222 COVID-19 vaccine. By share, this clone ranks as medium-sized. Its antigen is unknown. Looked up from germline, CDR1 is MNHEY and CDR2 is SMNVEV (reference sequence). Deletions cut 5 bases from V and 8 bases from J, with 18 bases between. The CDR3 length is 14 residues. TCRdb's copy holds only in-frame clones and misses some; the assay was immunoSEQ multiplex PCR. The data contain approximately 60,000 clones, 65% to 80% of them singletons. Overall study findings and caveats: In a largely white British group with more females than males, clonal diversity was possibly underestimated. Seropositive status at baseline applied to only six AZD1222 recipients. Unmutated variant regions reportedly attract nearly half of all spike-specific TCRs. With dominance at 160-218 and 743-854, vaccine-associated CD4 TCRs spanned spike.

Sequencing was performed on peripheral blood, taken on day 0 of AZD1222 vaccination. The clonotype comes from an adult in good health. J is TRBJ1-1 and V is TRBV27; possible D gene TRBD1, 6 bases. DNA for the CDR3: TGTGCCAGCAGTGTACAGGGCCCGCGAGGCGAAGCTTTCTTT. Translated: CASSVQGPRGEAFF.